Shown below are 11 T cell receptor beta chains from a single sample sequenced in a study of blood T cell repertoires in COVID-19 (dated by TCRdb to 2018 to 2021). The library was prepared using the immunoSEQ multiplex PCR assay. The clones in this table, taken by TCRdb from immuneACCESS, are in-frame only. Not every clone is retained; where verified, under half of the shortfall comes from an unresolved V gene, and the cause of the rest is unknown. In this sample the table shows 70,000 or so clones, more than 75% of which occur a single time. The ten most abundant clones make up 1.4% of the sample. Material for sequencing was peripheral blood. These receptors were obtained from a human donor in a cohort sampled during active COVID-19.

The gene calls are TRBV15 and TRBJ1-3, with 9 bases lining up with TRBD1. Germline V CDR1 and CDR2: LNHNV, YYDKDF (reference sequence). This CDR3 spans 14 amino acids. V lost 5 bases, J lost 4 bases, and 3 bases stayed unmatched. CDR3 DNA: TGTGCCACCAGCGTAGGACAGGGGGGAAACACCATATATTTT. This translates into CATSVGQGGNTIYF. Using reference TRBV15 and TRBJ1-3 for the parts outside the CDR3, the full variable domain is DAMVIQNPRYQVTQFGKPVTLSCSQTLNHNVMYWYQQKSSQAPKLLFHYYDKDFNNEADTPDNFQSRRPNTSFCFLDIRSPGLGDTAMYLCATSVGQGGNTIYFGEGSWLTVV.

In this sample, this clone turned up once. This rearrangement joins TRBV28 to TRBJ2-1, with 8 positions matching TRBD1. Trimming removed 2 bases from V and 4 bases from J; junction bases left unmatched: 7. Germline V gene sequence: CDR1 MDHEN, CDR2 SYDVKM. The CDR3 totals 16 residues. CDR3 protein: CASSLEQGARYNEQFF. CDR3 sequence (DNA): TGTGCCAGCAGTTTAGAGCAGGGGGCGCGGTACAATGAGCAGTTCTTC.

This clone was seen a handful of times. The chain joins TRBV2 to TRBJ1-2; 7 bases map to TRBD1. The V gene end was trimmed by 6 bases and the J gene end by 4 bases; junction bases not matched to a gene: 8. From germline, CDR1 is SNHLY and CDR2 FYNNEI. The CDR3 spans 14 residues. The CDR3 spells CASRAAGGAYGYTF. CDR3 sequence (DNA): TGTGCCAGCAGGGCGGCAGGGGGTGCCTATGGCTACACCTTC. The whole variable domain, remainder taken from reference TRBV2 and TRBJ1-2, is EPEVTQTPSHQVTQMGQEVILRCVPISNHLYFYWYRQILGQKVEFLVSFYNNEISEKSEIFDDQFSVERPDGSNFTLKIRSTKLEDSAMYFCASRAAGGAYGYTFGSGTRLTVV.

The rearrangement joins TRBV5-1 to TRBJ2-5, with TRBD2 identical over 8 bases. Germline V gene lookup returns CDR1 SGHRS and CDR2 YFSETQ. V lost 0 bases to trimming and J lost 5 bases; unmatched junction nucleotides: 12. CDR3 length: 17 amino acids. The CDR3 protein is CASSLGGYGLAGETQYF. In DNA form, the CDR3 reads TGCGCCAGCAGCTTGGGGGGATATGGACTAGCAGGGGAGACCCAGTACTTC.

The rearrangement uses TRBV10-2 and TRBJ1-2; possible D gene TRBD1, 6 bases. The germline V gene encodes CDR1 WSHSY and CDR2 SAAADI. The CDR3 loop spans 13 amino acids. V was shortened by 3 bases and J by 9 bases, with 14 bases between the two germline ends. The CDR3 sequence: CASSDWGPKRYTF. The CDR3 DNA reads TGCGCCAGCAGTGACTGGGGGCCCAAACGCTACACCTTC.

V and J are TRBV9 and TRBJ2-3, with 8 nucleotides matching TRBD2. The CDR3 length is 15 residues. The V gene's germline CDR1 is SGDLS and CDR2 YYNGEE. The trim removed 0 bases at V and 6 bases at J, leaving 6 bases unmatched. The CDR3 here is CASSVVMTGGDTQYF. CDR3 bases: TGTGCCAGCAGCGTAGTGATGACGGGAGGGGATACGCAGTATTTT. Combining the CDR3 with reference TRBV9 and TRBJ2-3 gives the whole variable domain DSGVTQTPKHLITATGQRVTLRCSPRSGDLSVYWYQQSLDQGLQFLIQYYNGEERAKGNILERFSAQQFPDLHSELNLSSLELGDSALYFCASSVVMTGGDTQYFGPGTRLTVL.

CDR3 amino acids: CASSVAGGTGFLQQETQYF. The DNA of the CDR3 is TGTGCCAGCAGCGTAGCGGGGGGGACAGGGTTTCTCCAACAAGAGACCCAGTACTTC. The chain has TRBV9 and TRBJ2-5; the D gene is possibly TRBD1 (9 bases). Germline V gene lookup returns CDR1 SGDLS and CDR2 YYNGEE. The CDR3 totals 19 residues. The V gene lost 0 bases and the J gene lost 2 bases, with 23 bases spanning the gap. Together with reference TRBV9 and TRBJ2-5, the CDR3 gives the full variable domain: DSGVTQTPKHLITATGQRVTLRCSPRSGDLSVYWYQQSLDQGLQFLIQYYNGEERAKGNILERFSAQQFPDLHSELNLSSLELGDSALYFCASSVAGGTGFLQQETQYFGPGTRLLVL.

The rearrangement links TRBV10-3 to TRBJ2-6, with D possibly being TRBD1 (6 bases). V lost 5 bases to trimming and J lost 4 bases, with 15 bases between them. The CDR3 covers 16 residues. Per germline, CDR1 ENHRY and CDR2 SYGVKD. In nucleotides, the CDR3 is TGTGCCATCAGTTCACAACAGGGAATCGGGGCCAACGTCCTGACTTTC. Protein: CAISSQQGIGANVLTF.

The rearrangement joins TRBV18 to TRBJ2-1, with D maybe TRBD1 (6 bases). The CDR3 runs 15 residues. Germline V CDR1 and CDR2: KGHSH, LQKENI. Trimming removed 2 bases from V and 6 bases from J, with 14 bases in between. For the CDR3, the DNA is TGTGCCAGCTCACCATTACAGGGAAACGGCAATGAGCAGTTCTTC. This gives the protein CASSPLQGNGNEQFF.

CDR3 sequence reads: CASSLVITSGEGDTQYF. Here the CDR3 DNA reads TGTGCCAGCAGCTTAGTTATTACTAGCGGGGAAGGTGATACGCAGTATTTT. The chain has TRBV7-2 and TRBJ2-3; 10 nucleotides align to TRBD2. Germline V gene data show CDR1 as SGHTA and CDR2 as FQGNSA. This CDR3 region has 17 residues. J gave up 6 bases and V 1 base, and 10 bases lay outside the gene matches. Variable domain in full (rest from reference TRBV7-2 and TRBJ2-3): GAGVSQSPSNKVTEKGKDVELRCDPISGHTALYWYRQSLGQGLEFLIYFQGNSAPDKSGLPSDRFSAERTGGSVSTLTIQRTQQEDSAVYLCASSLVITSGEGDTQYFGPGTRLTVL.

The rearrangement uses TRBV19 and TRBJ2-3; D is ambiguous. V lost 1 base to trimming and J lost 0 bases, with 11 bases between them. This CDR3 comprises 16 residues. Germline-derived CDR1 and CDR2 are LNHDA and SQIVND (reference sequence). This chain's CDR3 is CASSIALGSSTDTQYF. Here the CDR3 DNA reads TGTGCCAGTAGTATAGCCCTGGGCAGCAGCACAGATACGCAGTATTTT.